This TCR beta chain originates from a study of blood T cell repertoires in COVID-19. About the research overall: The United States, Italy and Spain were the sources of the acute and convalescent COVID-19 samples.

This clone has just a few counts. Some clones are missing from TCRdb's copy, which holds only in-frame ones; the method was immunoSEQ multiplex PCR. The sample lists some 6,900 clones; approximately 86% were seen once. This CDR3 spans 10 amino acids. CDR1 is MNHEY and CDR2 is SVGAGI in the germline V gene. Trimming shortened V by 8 bases and J by 3 bases, and 4 bases separated the two germline ends. The genes are TRBV6-5 and TRBJ2-5; D uncertain. This clonotype originated in a human donor in a cohort sampled during active COVID-19. The sequenced material came from peripheral blood. This CDR3 is CASGEETQYF. Written as DNA, the CDR3 is TGTGCCAGCGGAGAAGAGACCCAGTACTTC.